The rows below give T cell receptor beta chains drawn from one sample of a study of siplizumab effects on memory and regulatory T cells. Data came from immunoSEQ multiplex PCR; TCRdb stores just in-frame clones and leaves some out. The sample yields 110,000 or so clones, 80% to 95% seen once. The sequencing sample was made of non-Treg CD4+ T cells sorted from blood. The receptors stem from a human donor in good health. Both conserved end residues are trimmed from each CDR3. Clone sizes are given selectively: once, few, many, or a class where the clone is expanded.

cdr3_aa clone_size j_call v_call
ASSGVDRDYYEQY once TRBJ2-7 TRBV2
ASSRSDAFRETQY - TRBJ2-5 TRBV5-1
ASSYLAGGKETQY - TRBJ2-5 TRBV6-6
ASSPGGLNTGELF - TRBJ2-2 TRBV18
ATSRGSAGPSSEQF - TRBJ2-1 TRBV15
AWGRQANTEAF - TRBJ1-1 TRBV30
ASSDWTSTDTQY - TRBJ2-3 TRBV6-1
ASSWNRGNTEAF - TRBJ1-1 TRBV5-5
ASSEGTARVPQH few TRBJ1-5 TRBV2
AITRTGRDTEAF - TRBJ1-1 TRBV10-3
ASSLGGSGTGELF - TRBJ2-2 TRBV7-2
ASSVQGGAEAF - TRBJ1-1 TRBV5-4
ATSSSGGAQETQY - TRBJ2-5 TRBV15
ASSKSGALPSNTGELF - TRBJ2-2 TRBV21-1
ASSQNQGGEKLF - TRBJ1-4 TRBV9
ASSPGVRDTQY - TRBJ2-3 TRBV18
ASSPVTRDSNQPQH - TRBJ1-5 TRBV4-1
ASGTTNLHEQY - TRBJ2-7 TRBV6-5
ASSFVSNTGELF - TRBJ2-2 TRBV7-9
ASSPDLAGAPDEQY once TRBJ2-7 TRBV11-1
ASSYAVGQYNEQF - TRBJ2-1 TRBV6-6
ASSQTGATNEKLF - TRBJ1-4 TRBV6-1
ASSMARGGTGELF - TRBJ2-2 TRBV7-7
ASSSGGGVETQY - TRBJ2-5 TRBV7-3
ASSPGTSYVQETQY - TRBJ2-5 TRBV7-9
AWSVASLQTQY - TRBJ2-5 TRBV30
ASSTGQGNYGYT once TRBJ1-2 TRBV7-9
ASSLGSARADTQY - TRBJ2-3 TRBV11-2
ASSRPDRLNTEAF few TRBJ1-1 TRBV4-1
ASSQDRQAKAF - TRBJ1-1 TRBV4-1
ASSLVGGAGGELF - TRBJ2-2 TRBV5-1
ASSFTGDSNQPQH - TRBJ1-5 TRBV5-5
ASIPGLGWPSGNTIY - TRBJ1-3 TRBV19
ASSLDVGTSYNEQF - TRBJ2-1 TRBV5-4
ASSAVGTSAYEQY once TRBJ2-7 TRBV9
ASSQDPFTDTQY once TRBJ2-3 TRBV4-1
ASSLAASLNSGANVLT - TRBJ2-6 TRBV5-6
ASRNAGGINNEQF - TRBJ2-1 TRBV5-1
ASDPGTRGAFWNTEAF - TRBJ1-1 TRBV2
ASSPVDRRGTGELF - TRBJ2-2 TRBV18
ASSTSLGPGELF - TRBJ2-2 TRBV7-3
ASSTGSTGNTIY - TRBJ1-3 TRBV27
ASSEGGNTQY - TRBJ2-3 TRBV2
ASSQEFAPPWANEKLF - TRBJ1-4 TRBV4-1
ASSLDPTGGSYEQY - TRBJ2-7 TRBV7-3
ASSQGRRGTSTDTQY - TRBJ2-3 TRBV4-1
SADGPYGYT - TRBJ1-2 TRBV20-1
ASRGLGQGEADTQY - TRBJ2-3 TRBV27
ASSDWGQSNNSPLH - TRBJ1-6 TRBV19
ASSPLAGGQETQY - TRBJ2-5 TRBV5-4
ASSRGDSPLH - TRBJ1-6 TRBV7-2
ASSSGLANTGELF once TRBJ2-2 TRBV11-2
ASRHTSGDYEQY few TRBJ2-7 TRBV10-1